The 26 T cell receptor beta chains below all came from one sample that was sequenced in a study of brain T cells in children with intractable seizures. Using immunoSEQ multiplex PCR, the repertoire was profiled, and TCRdb retains in-frame clones only, with some absent. The sample yields about 110,000 clones, 90% to 95% seen once. The sequences come from peripheral blood, collected at surgery. Every receptor here comes from a boy less than two years old with hemimegalencephaly and intractable seizures.

This clone occurred a few times. This chain joins TRBV27 and TRBJ1-1, with TRBD1 as a possible D gene (6 bases). CDR1 and CDR2 (germline): MNHEY, SMNVEV (reference sequence). The CDR3 runs 11 residues. V gave up 5 bases and J gave up 11 bases, with 12 bases separating them. Here the CDR3 DNA reads TGTGCCAGCAGTAACAGGGATAAGGCTTTCTTT. Protein sequence: CASSNRDKAFF.

The V call is TRBV19, the J call TRBJ1-2; 12 bases align to TRBD1. The germline V gene encodes CDR1 LNHDA and CDR2 SQIVND (reference sequence). This CDR3 comprises 15 residues. The J segment lost 3 bases and the V segment lost 7 bases, leaving 6 bases of the junction unmatched. For the CDR3, the DNA is TGTGCCAGTATCCCGGGACAGGGGGCGCACTATGGCTACACCTTC. This encodes CASIPGQGAHYGYTF.

V gene TRBV6-2 or TRBV6-3 combines with J gene TRBJ2-1; TRBD2 might be the D (6 bases). In germline, CDR1 is MNHEY, CDR2 SVGEGT. The CDR3 covers 19 residues. With 5 bases removed from V and 7 bases from J, the gap between germline ends came to 30 bases. The CDR3 loop reads CASSPTIIPSDGIENEQFF. The CDR3 region has the DNA TGTGCCAGCAGTCCAACAATTATACCTAGCGACGGTATCGAAAATGAGCAGTTCTTC.

A note on this clone: Mismatch with germline at one junction end may stem from a read error. The gene calls are TRBV5-1 and TRBJ2-2; D is possibly TRBD2 (5 bases). This CDR3 region has 15 residues. Germline V CDR1 and CDR2: SGHRS, YFSETQ. CDR3 nucleotides: TGCGCCAGCAGCTCCGGGATTATGAACGCCGGGGAGCTGTTTTTT. This codes for CASSSGIMNAGELFF.

The J gene is TRBJ2-1, the V gene TRBV19; 9 nucleotides align to TRBD1. The CDR3 extends over 13 amino acids. CDR1 LNHDA and CDR2 SQIVND come from the germline V gene (reference sequence). The ends lost 6 bases at V and 9 bases at J; junction bases unmatched: 6. The CDR3 bases are TGTGCCAGTAGCGGGACAGGGAGGCGTGAGCAGTTCTTC. Translated, it gives CASSGTGRREQFF.

The chain links TRBV2 to TRBJ2-5; 8 nucleotides match TRBD1. The ends lost 4 bases at V and 1 base at J; junction bases unmatched: 2. CDR1 SNHLY and CDR2 FYNNEI come from the germline V gene. The CDR3 is 14 amino acids. The CDR3 DNA reads as TGTGCCAGCAGTGGGACAGGGATCCAAGAGACCCAGTACTTC. It yields the protein CASSGTGIQETQYF.

The V call is TRBV12-3 or TRBV12-4, the J call TRBJ2-3; D call uncertain. Between the trimmed V and J ends, which lost 1 base and 1 base, there was a span of 0 bases. The CDR3 is 12 amino acids. Here the CDR3 reads CASSLGTDTQYF. The CDR3 DNA reads TGTGCCAGCAGTTTAGGCACAGATACGCAGTATTTT.

The chain combines TRBV11-2 with TRBJ1-1, with D possibly TRBD1 on 5 matching bases. Trimming took 1 base from V and 3 from J, leaving 6 bases between them. Germline V gene sequence: CDR1 SGHAT, CDR2 FQNNGV. The CDR3 consists of 13 residues. The CDR3 protein is CASSLVGDTEAFF. The CDR3 bases are TGTGCCAGCAGCTTAGTAGGGGACACTGAAGCTTTCTTT.

The chain uses TRBV7-3 and TRBJ1-5; no reliable D call. The germline V and J ends were trimmed by 6 bases and 4 bases, with 13 bases remaining between them. The germline CDR1 and CDR2 sequences are SGHTA and FQGTGA. This CDR3 has 14 residues. The CDR3 sequence: CASRGRALNQPQHF. CDR3 DNA: TGTGCCAGCAGGGGTCGGGCTCTGAATCAGCCCCAGCATTTT.

The rearrangement links TRBV5-1 to TRBJ2-1; D not resolved. With 2 bases removed from V and 0 bases from J, the gap between germline ends came to 12 bases. The CDR3 has 16 residues. CDR1 and CDR2 from the germline V gene are SGHRS and YFSETQ. The CDR3 is CASSLGEPNSYNEQFF. CDR3 DNA sequence: TGCGCCAGCAGCTTAGGAGAGCCCAACTCCTACAATGAGCAGTTCTTC.

The chain couples TRBV30 to TRBJ2-1; 10 bases are shared with TRBD2. The CDR3 has 15 amino acids. The V and J ends lost 1 base and 4 bases, in that order; junction bases with no gene match: 4. CDR1 is GTSNPN, CDR2 SVGIG, per germline (reference sequence). The CDR3 coding sequence is TGTGCCTGGAGTGCGGGACTAGCGCGTTACAATGAGCAGTTCTTC. It encodes CAWSAGLARYNEQFF.

This chain links TRBV5-1 with TRBJ2-7; D gene unclear. Germline CDR1 reads SGHRS; CDR2 reads YFSETQ. The CDR3 extends over 13 amino acids. V lost 4 bases and J 6 bases, leaving 14 bases between the germline ends. Here the CDR3 DNA reads TGCGCCAGCAGCCCCAGACAAGAAGGCGAGCAGTACTTC. Protein sequence: CASSPRQEGEQYF.

The chain employs TRBV25-1 and TRBJ1-2; 8 positions match TRBD1. The CDR3 spans 13 residues. Germline CDR1 MGHDK, CDR2 SYGVNS. V shed 3 bases and J 8 bases; nucleotides not matched to a gene: 5. In DNA form, the CDR3 reads TGTGCCAGCAGTGACCTCAGGGGGCAGGGCTACACCTTC. It is translated as CASSDLRGQGYTF.

CDR3: CASSLSGTSYEQYF. CDR3 sequence (DNA): TGCGCCAGCAGCTTGTCCGGGACCTCCTACGAGCAGTACTTC. The rearrangement uses TRBV5-1 and TRBJ2-7; tentatively, D is TRBD1 or TRBD2 (5 bases each). This CDR3 region has 14 residues. The V end lost 1 base, the J end lost 0 bases, and 8 bases lay between the germline ends. In germline, CDR1 is SGHRS, CDR2 YFSETQ.

The V gene is TRBV11-2, the J gene TRBJ2-1; D not certain. The germline V gene encodes CDR1 SGHAT and CDR2 FQNNGV. The CDR3 runs 11 residues. V was cut by 1 base and J by 12 bases, with 7 bases left in between. Here the CDR3 reads CASSLGPGQFF. Written as DNA, the CDR3 is TGTGCCAGCAGCTTAGGGCCGGGGCAGTTCTTC.

The CDR3 DNA reads TGTGCCAGCAGCCTTAGCTCGGTCCTCTCCTACGAGCAGTACTTC. Translation gives CASSLSSVLSYEQYF. The chain employs TRBV11-2 and TRBJ2-7; D remains unclear. The CDR3 length is 15 residues. Trimming removed 5 bases at V and 0 bases at J, with 14 bases between. Germline V gene sequence: CDR1 SGHAT, CDR2 FQNNGV.

This clone has only one observation. The V gene is TRBV24-1, the J gene TRBJ2-3; D gene unclear. Germline lookup yields CDR1 KGHDR and CDR2 SFDVKD. Trimming took off 2 bases at V and 0 bases at J, with 8 bases between the two ends. This CDR3 is built from 15 residues. CDR3 sequence reads: CATSDSTTSTDTQYF. CDR3 DNA sequence: TGTGCCACCAGTGATTCCACTACTAGCACAGATACGCAGTATTTT.

The V and J genes are TRBV20-1 and TRBJ2-7; D remains ambiguous. The V end was cut by 0 bases, the J end by 4 bases, with 4 bases between. The V gene's germline CDR1 is DFQATT and CDR2 SNEGSKA (reference sequence). This CDR3 has 11 residues. CDR3 protein: CSARDMYEQYF. The CDR3 nucleotides are TGCAGTGCTAGAGATATGTACGAGCAGTACTTC.

This sequence joins TRBV24-1 and TRBJ2-3; 9 bases match TRBD1. CDR1 and CDR2 (germline): KGHDR, SFDVKD. V gave up 9 bases and J gave up 3 bases; unmatched junction bases: 9. The CDR3 length is 15 residues. As DNA, the CDR3 is TGTGCCACCCAACGTGGGGGACAGGGAACAGATACGCAGTATTTT. It codes for CATQRGGQGTDTQYF.

The chain joins TRBV19 to TRBJ1-1; 11 nucleotides line up with TRBD1. This CDR3 contains 15 residues. The J segment lost 4 bases and the V segment lost 5 bases, leaving 6 bases of the junction unmatched. Germline CDR1 LNHDA, CDR2 SQIVND (reference sequence). The CDR3 bases are TGTGCCAGTAGTTCGCTGGACAGGGGGCTCACTGAAGCTTTCTTT. Protein product: CASSSLDRGLTEAFF. The full variable domain, completed using reference TRBV19 and TRBJ1-1, is DGGITQSPKYLFRKEGQNVTLSCEQNLNHDAMYWYRQDPGQGLRLIYYSQIVNDFQKGDIAEGYSVSREKKESFPLTVTSAQKNPTAFYLCASSSLDRGLTEAFFGQGTRLTVV.

The chain recombines TRBV7-2 with TRBJ2-4, with TRBD2 matching over 7 bases. The V gene's germline CDR1 is SGHTA and CDR2 FQGNSA. The CDR3 has 16 amino acids. V dropped 1 base and J dropped 8; count of bases not matched to a gene: 11. The DNA for the CDR3 is TGTGCCAGCAGCTTAGTCGGTAGCGGGCCCAAGGACATTCAGTACTTC. Its translation: CASSLVGSGPKDIQYF.

The chain links TRBV5-1 to TRBJ2-3; D possibly corresponds to TRBD2 (6 bases). The germline V gene encodes CDR1 SGHRS and CDR2 YFSETQ. V was pared by 0 bases and J by 2 bases, with 13 bases between. The CDR3 has 16 amino acids. CDR3 coding DNA: TGCGCCAGCAGCTTGGCGGGAGTTGGTGCCACAGATACGCAGTATTTT. Protein: CASSLAGVGATDTQYF.

This clone was seen only once. The genes are TRBV7-9 and TRBJ1-4; the match to TRBD1 covers 9 bases. CDR3 length equals 16 residues. The V gene's germline CDR1 is SEHNR and CDR2 FQNEAQ (reference sequence). J lost 8 bases, V lost 5 bases, and 12 bases had no gene match. For the CDR3, the DNA is TGTGCCAGCAGCCCTAGTGGGGACAGGGCAGGCGAAAAACTGTTTTTT. Translation: CASSPSGDRAGEKLFF.

The rearrangement joins TRBV23-1 to TRBJ2-5, with no clear D. Being an ORF, TRBV23-1 has a function that is uncertain. This CDR3 is 16 amino acids long. V was pared by 2 bases and J by 2 bases, with 15 bases between. DNA for the CDR3: TGCGCCAGCAGTCAAAATGAAAGACGTGCTCAAGAGACCCAGTACTTC. This codes for CASSQNERRAQETQYF.

V usage is TRBV19 and J usage is TRBJ2-3; 9 nucleotides align to TRBD2. The CDR3 loop spans 16 amino acids. V lost 1 base and J lost 6; bases outside the gene matches: 8. Germline V gives CDR1 LNHDA, CDR2 SQIVND (reference sequence). The CDR3 DNA sequence: TGTGCCAGTAGTATAGTCGCGGGAGGGCCCTGGGATACGCAGTATTTT. Translation gives CASSIVAGGPWDTQYF. Complete variable domain (other parts from reference TRBV19 and TRBJ2-3): DGGITQSPKYLFRKEGQNVTLSCEQNLNHDAMYWYRQDPGQGLRLIYYSQIVNDFQKGDIAEGYSVSREKKESFPLTVTSAQKNPTAFYLCASSIVAGGPWDTQYFGPGTRLTVL.

The chain employs TRBV28 and TRBJ2-1; D is tentatively TRBD1 or TRBD2 (6 bases each). This CDR3 has 18 amino acids. Per germline, CDR1 MDHEN and CDR2 SYDVKM. Trimming cost V 3 bases and J 1 base, with 19 bases left between them. CDR3 region: CASSFRPPRGRSYNEQFF. In nucleotides, the CDR3 is TGTGCCAGCAGTTTCAGACCCCCTAGGGGGAGGTCCTACAATGAGCAGTTCTTC. The full variable domain, rest sourced from reference TRBV28 and TRBJ2-1, is DVKVTQSSRYLVKRTGEKVFLECVQDMDHENMFWYRQDPGLGLRLIYFSYDVKMKEKGDIPEGYSVSREKKERFSLILESASTNQTSMYLCASSFRPPRGRSYNEQFFGPGTRLTVL.